This entry lists 29 T cell receptor beta chains sequenced from one sample in a study of blood T cells in healthy people across ages. The second PCR ran about 6 to 11 cycles with a sample-barcoded 5' primer and J-beta primers. TCRdb used MiXCR to reprocess the 5' RACE reads, holding one entry per CDR3 protein. This table has hundreds of thousands of distinct CDR3 sequences, 58% appearing once. The source material was blood. The receptors here all came from a man under 40 in good health.

This chain uses TRBV20-1 with TRBJ1-4; perhaps TRBD1 as D (6 bases). The V end lost 1 base, the J end lost 7 bases, and 10 bases lay between the germline ends. CDR1 is DFQATT and CDR2 is SNEGSKA in the germline V gene (reference sequence). The CDR3 runs to 13 residues. The CDR3 sequence is CSARGQGSEKLFF. The DNA for the CDR3 is TGCAGTGCTAGAGGGCAGGGGAGTGAAAAACTGTTTTTT.

The V and J genes are TRBV4-1 and TRBJ2-1, with 8 nucleotides matching TRBD2. This CDR3 is 15 amino acids long. From germline, CDR1 is MGHRA and CDR2 YSYEKL. V was pared by 2 bases and J by 5 bases, with 5 bases of the junction left unmatched. The CDR3 DNA reads as TGCGCCAGCAGCCAACGGCCGGGAGGGGACAATGAGCAGTTCTTC. Its protein is CASSQRPGGDNEQFF.

About this clonotype itself: This may be a read error, as it is one base from a much larger clone. The chain has TRBV6-1 and TRBJ2-7; perhaps D is TRBD1 or TRBD2 (5 bases each). The germline V gene has CDR1 MNHNS and CDR2 SASEGT. Between the trimmed V and J ends, which lost 2 bases and 0 bases, there was a span of 14 bases. The CDR3 totals 16 residues. CDR3 DNA sequence: TGTGCCAGCAGTGAAAGGGACGAGCCTCACTCCTACGAGCAGTACTTC. Its protein is CASSERDEPHSYEQYF.

J is TRBJ2-7 and V is TRBV30, with D hard to call. CDR1 is GTSNPN and CDR2 is SVGIG in the germline V gene (reference sequence). The CDR3 contains 12 residues. The V end lost 5 bases, the J end lost 5 bases, and 13 bases lay between the germline ends. CDR3 nucleotide sequence: TGTGCCTGGGAGGCAGGTGCCCACGAGCAGTACTTC. It is translated as CAWEAGAHEQYF. The full variable domain, its missing parts supplied by reference TRBV30 and TRBJ2-7, is SQTIHQWPATLVQPVGSPLSLECTVEGTSNPNLYWYRQAAGRGLQLLFYSVGIGQISSEVPQNLSASRPQDRQFILSSKKLLLSDSGFYLCAWEAGAHEQYFGPGTRLTVT.

The V and J genes are TRBV4-2 and TRBJ2-7; TRBD2 agrees at 7 bases. V lost 1 base to trimming and J lost 5 bases; unmatched junction nucleotides: 5. The CDR3 is 14 residues long. The germline V gene has CDR1 LGHNA and CDR2 YNFKEQ. CDR3 loop: CASSQGASGDEQYF. The CDR3, as DNA: TGTGCCAGCAGCCAAGGTGCTAGCGGAGACGAGCAGTACTTC.

The chain employs TRBV10-3 and TRBJ2-1; 8 bases align to TRBD2. The germline V gene has CDR1 ENHRY and CDR2 SYGVKD. V lost 6 bases, J lost 8 bases, and 15 bases stayed unmatched. The CDR3 sequence is 16 residues long. CDR3 region: CAISRGGGSGRDEQFF. DNA for the CDR3: TGTGCCATCAGCCGGGGGGGCGGGAGCGGCAGGGATGAGCAGTTCTTC.

The V and J genes are TRBV28 and TRBJ2-1; 14 bases line up with TRBD2. This CDR3 has 16 residues. Looked up from germline, CDR1 is MDHEN and CDR2 is SYDVKM. Unmatched junction bases numbered 10, after V lost 6 bases and J lost 9 bases. The CDR3 DNA reads TGTGCCAGCAGACGGACCGGGACTAGCGGGAGTGGTGAGCAGTTCTTC. Amino acids: CASRRTGTSGSGEQFF.

J is TRBJ1-5 and V is TRBV15; 9 nucleotides line up with TRBD1. The CDR3 is made up of 14 amino acids. The germline V gene encodes CDR1 LNHNV and CDR2 YYDKDF (reference sequence). V trimming: 2 bases; J trimming: 7 bases; junction bases outside the gene matches: 3. CDR3: CATSRQTGGQPQHF. The CDR3 coding sequence is TGTGCCACCAGCAGACAGACAGGGGGACAGCCCCAGCATTTT.

This clonotype was seen a handful of times. This chain connects TRBV7-3 to TRBJ2-1; D gene unclear. Germline loops: CDR1 SGHTA, CDR2 FQGTGA. The CDR3 extends over 16 amino acids. Between the trimmed V and J ends, which lost 1 base and 4 bases, there was a span of 14 bases. In nucleotides, the CDR3 is TGTGCCAGCAGCTTAATATCGGGTGGGCCGTACAATGAGCAGTTCTTC. Protein sequence: CASSLISGGPYNEQFF.

The chain uses TRBV7-3 and TRBJ2-3; 7 nucleotides line up with TRBD1. The V segment lost 8 bases and the J segment 2 bases; nucleotides outside the gene matches: 7. Per the germline V gene, CDR1 is SGHTA and CDR2 is FQGTGA. CDR3 length equals 14 residues. The CDR3 here is CASRTGQHTDTQYF. For the CDR3, the DNA is TGTGCCAGCCGGACGGGACAGCACACAGATACGCAGTATTTT.

CDR3 in amino acids: CASSYSGLAGVHEQYF. The CDR3, as DNA: TGTGCCAGCAGTTATTCTGGACTAGCGGGAGTCCACGAGCAGTACTTC. This chain joins TRBV6-2 or TRBV6-3 and TRBJ2-4; 13 nucleotides match TRBD2. Matching the DNA end better, TRBJ2-7 makes the J call doubtful. CDR1 and CDR2 from the germline V gene are MNHEY and SVGEGT. This CDR3 region has 16 residues.

This clonotype occurred once. CDR3 bases: TGTGCCAGCGGGGTGGGCTTGGAAGATACGCAGTATTTT. This gives the protein CASGVGLEDTQYF. The genes are TRBV2 and TRBJ2-3; D uncertain. CDR3 size: 13 residues. The V gene lost 8 bases and the J gene lost 5 bases, with 14 bases spanning the gap. Germline V lookup: CDR1 SNHLY, CDR2 FYNNEI. The complete variable domain, with remaining parts taken from reference TRBV2 and TRBJ2-3, reads EPEVTQTPSHQVTQMGQEVILRCVPISNHLYFYWYRQILGQKVEFLVSFYNNEISEKSEIFDDQFSVERPDGSNFTLKIRSTKLEDSAMYFCASGVGLEDTQYFGPGTRLTVL.

This sequence joins TRBV20-1 and TRBJ1-1; 8 bases are shared with TRBD1. V gave up 5 bases and J gave up 7 bases; unmatched junction bases: 9. Germline V gives CDR1 DFQATT, CDR2 SNEGSKA (reference sequence). The length of the CDR3 is 13 residues. The CDR3 nucleotides are TGCAGTGCTCCCCGGACAGGGTTTGGTGAAGCTTTCTTT. Amino acid sequence: CSAPRTGFGEAFF.

This rearrangement joins TRBV7-2 to TRBJ2-1; 8 nucleotides agree with TRBD1. The CDR3 is 15 residues long. V shed 4 bases, J shed 7 bases, and the junction held 9 bases outside the gene matches. The germline CDR1 and CDR2 sequences are SGHTA and FQGNSA. As DNA, the CDR3 is TGTGCCAGCAGCTCACGGACAGGGCCGGGGAATGAGCAGTTCTTC. Translated: CASSSRTGPGNEQFF.

This chain joins TRBV7-9 and TRBJ2-3, with D tentatively TRBD1 (6 bases). CDR3 size: 15 residues. V was shortened by 5 bases and J by 3 bases, with 15 bases between the two germline ends. Germline CDR1 reads SEHNR; CDR2 reads FQNEAQ (reference sequence). This CDR3 is CASSHTGSGTDTQYF. The CDR3 nucleotides are TGTGCCAGCAGCCACACAGGGTCGGGAACAGATACGCAGTATTTT.

The rearrangement uses TRBV5-1 and TRBJ2-1; D remains ambiguous. The germline CDR1 and CDR2 sequences are SGHRS and YFSETQ. Trimming stripped 2 bases from V and 7 bases from J, with 10 bases between. The CDR3 covers 13 residues. In DNA form, the CDR3 reads TGCGCCAGCAGCTTTGTTCTGGAGAATGAGCAGTTCTTC. This translates into CASSFVLENEQFF. Based on the CDR3 plus reference TRBV5-1 and TRBJ2-1, the full variable domain is KAGVTQTPRYLIKTRGQQVTLSCSPISGHRSVSWYQQTPGQGLQFLFEYFSETQRNKGNFPGRFSGRQFSNSRSEMNVSTLELGDSALYLCASSFVLENEQFFGPGTRLTVL.

In regard to this clonotype: One end of the junction varies from germline; a read error may be responsible. V is TRBV29-1 and J is TRBJ2-1, with D tentatively TRBD2 (5 bases). This CDR3 is 13 amino acids long. CDR1 is SQVTM and CDR2 is ANQGSEA in the germline V gene. The CDR3 bases are TGCAGCGTTGAAGACCCCGACTACAGTGAGCAGTTCTTC. Translated, it gives CSVEDPDYSEQFF.

The chain combines TRBV7-6 with TRBJ2-4; weak D call: TRBD2 (6 bases). The J call may not be correct, given that the DNA end is closer to TRBJ2-7. The CDR3 totals 21 residues. The germline V gene has CDR1 SGHVS and CDR2 FNYEAQ. CDR3 nucleotide sequence: TGTGCCAGCAGCTTATTTGAAAACGGGACTGACGATCGACGGGAGAGGAACGAGCAGTACTTC. It specifies CASSLFENGTDDRRERNEQYF.

The CDR3 region is CSARVGGGPGQGEQYF. CDR3 DNA sequence: TGCAGTGCTAGAGTGGGGGGAGGGCCGGGTCAGGGTGAGCAGTACTTC. The rearrangement links TRBV20-1 to TRBJ2-5; 7 nucleotides line up with TRBD2. The germline gives CDR1 DFQATT, CDR2 SNEGSKA (reference sequence). The CDR3 covers 16 residues. Germline trimming cut 1 base from V and 11 bases from J; bases unmatched to any gene: 19.

V and J are TRBV7-2 and TRBJ1-6; TRBD1 aligns across 8 bases. The CDR3 is 15 amino acids. V gave up 2 bases and J gave up 10 bases; unmatched junction bases: 7. Germline lookup yields CDR1 SGHTA and CDR2 FQGNSA. In DNA, the CDR3 is TGTGCCAGCAGCTTATCGACAGGGGAGCACTCACCCCTCCACTTT. Translated: CASSLSTGEHSPLHF. Based on the CDR3 plus reference TRBV7-2 and TRBJ1-6, the full variable domain is GAGVSQSPSNKVTEKGKDVELRCDPISGHTALYWYRQSLGQGLEFLIYFQGNSAPDKSGLPSDRFSAERTGGSVSTLTIQRTQQEDSAVYLCASSLSTGEHSPLHFGNGTRLTVT.

The chain couples TRBV7-9 to TRBJ1-1; D not resolved. Germline V lookup: CDR1 SEHNR, CDR2 FQNEAQ (reference sequence). Between the trimmed V and J ends, which lost 8 bases and 6 bases, there was a span of 22 bases. The CDR3 extends over 15 amino acids. CDR3 nucleotides: TGTGCCAGCCCTCCCGAGTTTCCGCCGGGCGCTGAAGCTTTCTTT. Translation: CASPPEFPPGAEAFF.

This clonotype was seen a handful of times. The J gene is TRBJ2-1, the V gene TRBV3-1; TRBD2 matches at 10 bases. Germline V gene lookup returns CDR1 LGHDT and CDR2 YNNKEL (reference sequence). This CDR3 has 15 residues. The V and J ends lost 1 base and 8 bases, in that order; junction bases with no gene match: 5. This CDR3 is CASSQVAGGMDEQFF. CDR3 in DNA: TGTGCCAGCAGCCAAGTAGCGGGAGGAATGGATGAGCAGTTCTTC.

This chain uses TRBV5-8 with TRBJ2-4, with D perhaps matching TRBD1 or TRBD2 (5 bases each). The tail of the sequence fits TRBJ2-5 better, so the J call may be wrong. Germline V gene lookup returns CDR1 SGHTS and CDR2 YDEGEE. This CDR3 region has 14 residues. CDR3 sequence (DNA): TGTGCCAGCAGCTTGCGAGGGGAAGGTGGGACCCAGTACTTC. The encoded protein is CASSLRGEGGTQYF.

This CDR3 reads CATIIQLGYTF. The DNA of the CDR3 is TGTGCCACCATTATCCAGTTGGGCTACACCTTC. The V call is TRBV15, the J call TRBJ1-2; the D is unclear. Per the germline V gene, CDR1 is LNHNV and CDR2 is YYDKDF (reference sequence). This CDR3 spans 11 amino acids. V lost 7 bases, J lost 8 bases, and 11 bases lay in between.

In this sample, this clonotype turned up once. This rearrangement joins TRBV7-8 to TRBJ1-2; D gene ambiguous. Germline V gives CDR1 SGHVS, CDR2 FQNEAQ. Trimming cost V 5 bases and J 1 base, with 8 bases left between them. This CDR3 is built from 13 residues. CDR3 sequence: CASSQIDNYGYTF. The CDR3 coding sequence is TGTGCCAGCAGCCAAATAGATAACTATGGCTACACCTTC.

The chain carries TRBV20-1 and TRBJ2-4, with D maybe TRBD1 (6 bases). Trimming cost V 3 bases and J 8 bases, with 14 bases left between them. This CDR3 contains 13 residues. Germline-derived CDR1 and CDR2 are DFQATT and SNEGSKA (reference sequence). This CDR3 is CSARDSLGDIQYF. The CDR3 DNA reads as TGCAGTGCTAGGGACAGTCTTGGCGACATTCAGTACTTC.

This clonotype has only a few counts. This chain links TRBV29-1 with TRBJ2-1; D is undetermined. The CDR3 loop spans 10 amino acids. CDR1 is SQVTM and CDR2 is ANQGSEA in the germline V gene. Trimming left V 4 bases short and J 6 bases short, with 4 bases between. CDR3 nucleotide sequence: TGCAGCGTTGCTGTCAATGAGCAGTTCTTC. Its translation: CSVAVNEQFF.

V usage is TRBV5-1 and J usage is TRBJ2-1; 7 nucleotides line up with TRBD2. This CDR3 is built from 15 residues. With V trimmed by 0 bases and J by 9 bases, 9 bases remained unmatched. Germline assignment: CDR1 SGHRS and CDR2 YFSETQ. CDR3 in amino acids: CASSLEGSGQSEQFF. CDR3 in DNA: TGCGCCAGCAGCTTGGAAGGTAGCGGGCAAAGTGAGCAGTTCTTC.

This clonotype was seen once. This sequence joins TRBV11-3 and TRBJ2-3; 14 bases match TRBD2. Trimming took 5 bases from V and 4 from J; bases not matched to a gene: 11. CDR1 SGHNT and CDR2 YENEEA come from the germline V gene. The CDR3 spans 18 residues. Written as DNA, the CDR3 is TGTGCCAGCAGCCACGGAAAGACTAGCGGGGGGGCGGCAGATACGCAGTATTTT. Its translation: CASSHGKTSGGAADTQYF.